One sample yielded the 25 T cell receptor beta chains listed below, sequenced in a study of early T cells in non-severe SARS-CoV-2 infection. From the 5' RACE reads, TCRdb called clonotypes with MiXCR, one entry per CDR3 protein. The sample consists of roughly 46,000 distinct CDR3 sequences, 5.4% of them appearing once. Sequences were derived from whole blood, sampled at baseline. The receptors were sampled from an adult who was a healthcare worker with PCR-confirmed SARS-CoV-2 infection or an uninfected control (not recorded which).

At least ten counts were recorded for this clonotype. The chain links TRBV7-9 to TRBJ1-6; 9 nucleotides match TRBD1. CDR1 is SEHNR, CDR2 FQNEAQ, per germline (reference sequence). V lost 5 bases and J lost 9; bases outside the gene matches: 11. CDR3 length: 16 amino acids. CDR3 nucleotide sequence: TGTGCCAGCAGCCCCCTACAGGGGGCGATGGGTTCACCCCTCCACTTT. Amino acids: CASSPLQGAMGSPLHF.

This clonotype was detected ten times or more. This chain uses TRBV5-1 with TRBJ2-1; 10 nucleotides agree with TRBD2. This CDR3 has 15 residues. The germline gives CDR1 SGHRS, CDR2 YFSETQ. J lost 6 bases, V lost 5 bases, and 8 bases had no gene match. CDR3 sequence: CASRLAGKSSNEQFF. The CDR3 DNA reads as TGCGCCAGCAGACTAGCGGGAAAAAGCAGCAATGAGCAGTTCTTC.

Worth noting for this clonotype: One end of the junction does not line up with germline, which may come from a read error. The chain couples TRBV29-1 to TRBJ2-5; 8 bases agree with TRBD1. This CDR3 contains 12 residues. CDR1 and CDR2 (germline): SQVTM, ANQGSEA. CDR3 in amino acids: CSVGQGKESQYF. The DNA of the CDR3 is TGCAGCGTTGGACAGGGGAAAGAGTCCCAGTACTTC.

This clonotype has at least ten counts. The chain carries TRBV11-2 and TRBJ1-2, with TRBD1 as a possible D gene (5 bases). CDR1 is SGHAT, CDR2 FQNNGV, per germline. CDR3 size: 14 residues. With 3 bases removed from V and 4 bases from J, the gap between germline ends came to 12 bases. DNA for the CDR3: TGTGCCAGCAGCTTGGACTCAGGGAGCTATGGCTACACCTTC. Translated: CASSLDSGSYGYTF.

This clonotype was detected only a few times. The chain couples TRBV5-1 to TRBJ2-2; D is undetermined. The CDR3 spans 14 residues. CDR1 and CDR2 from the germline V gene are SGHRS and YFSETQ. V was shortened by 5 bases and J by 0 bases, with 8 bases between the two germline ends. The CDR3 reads CASSGPANTGELFF. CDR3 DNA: TGCGCCAGCAGTGGACCGGCGAACACCGGGGAGCTGTTTTTT. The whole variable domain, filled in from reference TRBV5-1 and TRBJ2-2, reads KAGVTQTPRYLIKTRGQQVTLSCSPISGHRSVSWYQQTPGQGLQFLFEYFSETQRNKGNFPGRFSGRQFSNSRSEMNVSTLELGDSALYLCASSGPANTGELFFGEGSRLTVL.

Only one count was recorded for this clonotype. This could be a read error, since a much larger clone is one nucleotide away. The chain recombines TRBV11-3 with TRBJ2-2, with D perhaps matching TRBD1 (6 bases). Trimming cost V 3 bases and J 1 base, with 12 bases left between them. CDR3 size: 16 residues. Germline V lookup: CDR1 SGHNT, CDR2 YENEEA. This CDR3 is CASSFGQTMNTGELFF. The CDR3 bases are TGTGCCAGCAGCTTCGGACAGACCATGAACACCGGGGAGCTGTTTTTT.

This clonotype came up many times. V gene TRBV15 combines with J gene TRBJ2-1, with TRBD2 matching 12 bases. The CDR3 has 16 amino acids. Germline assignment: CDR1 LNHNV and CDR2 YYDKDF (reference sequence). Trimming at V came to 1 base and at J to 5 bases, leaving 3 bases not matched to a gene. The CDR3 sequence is CATSRGLAGADNEQFF. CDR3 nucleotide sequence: TGTGCCACCAGCAGAGGACTAGCGGGAGCCGACAATGAGCAGTTCTTC.

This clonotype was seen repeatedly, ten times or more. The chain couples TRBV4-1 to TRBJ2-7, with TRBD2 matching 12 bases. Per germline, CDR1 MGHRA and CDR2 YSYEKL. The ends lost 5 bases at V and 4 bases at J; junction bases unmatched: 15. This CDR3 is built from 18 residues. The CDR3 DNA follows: TGCGCCAGCAGCTCTCAAGGACTAGCGGGAATAGGGGGATACGAGCAGTACTTC. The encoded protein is CASSSQGLAGIGGYEQYF.

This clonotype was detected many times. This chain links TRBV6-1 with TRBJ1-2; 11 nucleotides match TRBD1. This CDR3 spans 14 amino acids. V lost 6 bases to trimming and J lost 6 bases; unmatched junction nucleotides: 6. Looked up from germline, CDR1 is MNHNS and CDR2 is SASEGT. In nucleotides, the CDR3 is TGTGCCAGCAGGGCACGGACAGGGGGCGATGGCTACACCTTC. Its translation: CASRARTGGDGYTF.

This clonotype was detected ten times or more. As DNA, the CDR3 is TGTGCCAGCCTGGGGCTAGCTAGGGATGAGCAGTTCTTC. Protein product: CASLGLARDEQFF. The chain recombines TRBV28 with TRBJ2-1; D tentatively reads TRBD1 or TRBD2 (5 bases each). The CDR3 covers 13 residues. CDR1 is MDHEN, CDR2 SYDVKM, per germline. V was cut by 8 bases and J by 8 bases, with 16 bases left in between.

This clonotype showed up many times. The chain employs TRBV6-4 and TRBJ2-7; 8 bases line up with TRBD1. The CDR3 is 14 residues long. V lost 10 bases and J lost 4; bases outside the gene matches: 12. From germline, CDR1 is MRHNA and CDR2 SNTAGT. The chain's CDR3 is CATITTGDRYEQYF. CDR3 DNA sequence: TGTGCCACAATTACGACAGGGGACAGGTACGAGCAGTACTTC.

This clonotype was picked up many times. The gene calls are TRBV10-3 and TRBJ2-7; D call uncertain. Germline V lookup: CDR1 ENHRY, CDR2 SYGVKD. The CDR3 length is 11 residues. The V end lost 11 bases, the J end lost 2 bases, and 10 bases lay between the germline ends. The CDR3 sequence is CAVSTTYEQYF. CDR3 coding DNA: TGTGCCGTAAGCACAACCTACGAGCAGTACTTC.

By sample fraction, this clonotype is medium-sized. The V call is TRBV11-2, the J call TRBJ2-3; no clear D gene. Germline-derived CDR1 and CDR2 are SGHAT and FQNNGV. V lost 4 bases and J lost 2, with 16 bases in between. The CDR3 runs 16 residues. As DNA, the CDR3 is TGTGCCAGCAGCTCTGGAGCACGACCTACCACAGATACGCAGTATTTT. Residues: CASSSGARPTTDTQYF. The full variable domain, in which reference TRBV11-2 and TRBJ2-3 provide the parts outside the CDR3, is EAGVAQSPRYKIIEKRQSVAFWCNPISGHATLYWYQQILGQGPKLLIQFQNNGVVDDSQLPKDRFSAERLKGVDSTLKIQPAKLEDSAVYLCASSSGARPTTDTQYFGPGTRLTVL.

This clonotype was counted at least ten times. The CDR3 is CASSGTRTDTQYF. The CDR3 coding sequence is TGTGCCAGCAGCGGGACTCGCACAGATACGCAGTATTTT. The rearrangement links TRBV7-8 to TRBJ2-3; possible D gene TRBD2, 6 bases. The germline CDR1 and CDR2 sequences are SGHVS and FQNEAQ. The CDR3 sequence is 13 residues long. V was cut by 5 bases and J by 1 base, with 7 bases left in between.

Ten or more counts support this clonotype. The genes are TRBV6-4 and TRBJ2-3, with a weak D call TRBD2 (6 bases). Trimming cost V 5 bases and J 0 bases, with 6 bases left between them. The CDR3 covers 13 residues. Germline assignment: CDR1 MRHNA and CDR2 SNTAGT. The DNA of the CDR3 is TGTGCCAGCAGTAGCGGGAGCACAGATACGCAGTATTTT. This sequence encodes CASSSGSTDTQYF.

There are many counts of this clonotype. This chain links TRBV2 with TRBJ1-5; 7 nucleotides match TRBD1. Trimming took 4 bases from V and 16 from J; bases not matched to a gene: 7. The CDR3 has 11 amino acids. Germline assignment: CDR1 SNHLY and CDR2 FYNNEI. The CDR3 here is CASSAQGIKHF. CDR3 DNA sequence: TGTGCCAGCAGTGCACAGGGGATTAAACATTTT.

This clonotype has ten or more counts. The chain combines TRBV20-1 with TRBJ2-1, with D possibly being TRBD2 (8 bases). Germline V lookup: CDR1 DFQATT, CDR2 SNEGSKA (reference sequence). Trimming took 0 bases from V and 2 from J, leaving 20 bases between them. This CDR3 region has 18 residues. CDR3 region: CSARDSGTAGVTYNEQFF. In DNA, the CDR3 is TGCAGTGCTAGAGATTCCGGGACAGCGGGAGTAACCTACAATGAGCAGTTCTTC.

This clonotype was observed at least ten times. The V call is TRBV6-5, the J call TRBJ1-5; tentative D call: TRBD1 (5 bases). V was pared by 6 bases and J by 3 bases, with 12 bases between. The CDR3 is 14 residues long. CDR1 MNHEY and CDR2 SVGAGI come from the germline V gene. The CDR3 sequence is CASSPTGHNQPQHF. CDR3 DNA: TGTGCCAGCAGCCCCACTGGACACAATCAGCCCCAGCATTTT.

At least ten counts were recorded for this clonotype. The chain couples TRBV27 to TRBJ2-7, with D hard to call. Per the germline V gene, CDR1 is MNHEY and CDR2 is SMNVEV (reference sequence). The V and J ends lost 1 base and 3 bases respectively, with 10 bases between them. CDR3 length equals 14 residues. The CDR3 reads CASSLYAASYEQYF. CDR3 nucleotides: TGTGCCAGCAGTTTATATGCAGCAAGCTACGAGCAGTACTTC.

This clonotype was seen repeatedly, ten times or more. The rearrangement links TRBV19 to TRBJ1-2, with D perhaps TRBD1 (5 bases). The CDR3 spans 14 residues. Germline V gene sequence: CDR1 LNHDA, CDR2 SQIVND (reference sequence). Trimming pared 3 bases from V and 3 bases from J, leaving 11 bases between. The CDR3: CASSIGDGYYGYTF. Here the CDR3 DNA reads TGTGCCAGTAGTATCGGGGACGGATACTATGGCTACACCTTC.

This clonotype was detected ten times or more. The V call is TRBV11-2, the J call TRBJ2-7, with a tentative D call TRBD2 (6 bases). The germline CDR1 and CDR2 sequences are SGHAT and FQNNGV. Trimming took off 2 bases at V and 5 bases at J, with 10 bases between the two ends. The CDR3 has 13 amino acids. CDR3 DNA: TGTGCCAGCAGCTTACCCGGCGGGGACGAGCAGTACTTC. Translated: CASSLPGGDEQYF.

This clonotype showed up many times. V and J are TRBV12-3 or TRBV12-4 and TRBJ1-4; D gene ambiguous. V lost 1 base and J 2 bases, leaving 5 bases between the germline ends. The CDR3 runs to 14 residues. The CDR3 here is CASSLDVTNEKLFF. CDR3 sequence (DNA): TGTGCCAGCAGTTTAGACGTCACTAATGAAAAACTGTTTTTT.

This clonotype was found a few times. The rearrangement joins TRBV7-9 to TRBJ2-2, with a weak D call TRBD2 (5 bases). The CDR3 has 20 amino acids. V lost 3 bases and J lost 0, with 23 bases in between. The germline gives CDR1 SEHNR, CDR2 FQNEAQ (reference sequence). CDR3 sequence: CASSFPPLSTSDANTGELFF. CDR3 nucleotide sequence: TGTGCCAGCAGCTTTCCCCCTCTATCTACTAGTGACGCGAACACCGGGGAGCTGTTTTTT.

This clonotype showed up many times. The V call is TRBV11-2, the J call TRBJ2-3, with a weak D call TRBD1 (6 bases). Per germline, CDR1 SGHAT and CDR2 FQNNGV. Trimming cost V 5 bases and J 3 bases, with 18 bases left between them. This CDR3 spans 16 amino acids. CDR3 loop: CASSPITGYGTDTQYF. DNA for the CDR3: TGTGCCAGCAGCCCTATCACAGGGTACGGGACAGATACGCAGTATTTT. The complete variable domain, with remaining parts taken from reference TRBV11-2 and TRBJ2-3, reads EAGVAQSPRYKIIEKRQSVAFWCNPISGHATLYWYQQILGQGPKLLIQFQNNGVVDDSQLPKDRFSAERLKGVDSTLKIQPAKLEDSAVYLCASSPITGYGTDTQYFGPGTRLTVL.

CDR3 in DNA: TGTGCCAGCAGTTTGGGACTAGCGGGAGTCGGCGAGCAGTACTTC. Translation gives CASSLGLAGVGEQYF. V and J are TRBV28 and TRBJ2-7; TRBD2 agrees at 14 bases. CDR1 MDHEN and CDR2 SYDVKM come from the germline V gene. Germline trimming cut 3 bases from V and 6 bases from J; bases unmatched to any gene: 4. This CDR3 region has 15 residues.